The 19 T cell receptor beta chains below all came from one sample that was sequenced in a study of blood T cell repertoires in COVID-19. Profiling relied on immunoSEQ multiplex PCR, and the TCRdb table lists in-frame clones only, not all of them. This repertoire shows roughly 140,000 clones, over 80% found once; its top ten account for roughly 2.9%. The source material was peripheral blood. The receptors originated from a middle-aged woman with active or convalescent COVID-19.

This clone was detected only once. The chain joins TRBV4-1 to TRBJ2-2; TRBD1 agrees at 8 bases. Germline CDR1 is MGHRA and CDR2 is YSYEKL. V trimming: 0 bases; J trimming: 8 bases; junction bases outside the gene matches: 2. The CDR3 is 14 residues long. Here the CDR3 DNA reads TGCGCCAGCAGCCAAGATGGGGACAGGGGGGAGCTGTTTTTT. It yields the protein CASSQDGDRGELFF.

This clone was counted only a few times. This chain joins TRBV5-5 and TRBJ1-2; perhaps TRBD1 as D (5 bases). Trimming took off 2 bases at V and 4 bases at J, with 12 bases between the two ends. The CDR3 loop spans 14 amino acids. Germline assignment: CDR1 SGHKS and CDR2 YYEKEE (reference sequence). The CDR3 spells CASSFGGPGYGYTF. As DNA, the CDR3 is TGTGCCAGCAGCTTCGGGGGTCCTGGCTATGGCTACACCTTC.

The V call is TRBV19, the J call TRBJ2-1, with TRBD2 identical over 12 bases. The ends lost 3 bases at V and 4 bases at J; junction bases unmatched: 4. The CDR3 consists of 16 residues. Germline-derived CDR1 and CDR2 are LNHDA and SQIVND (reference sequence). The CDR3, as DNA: TGTGCCAGTAGTATTAGACTAGCGGGGGATTACAATGAGCAGTTCTTC. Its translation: CASSIRLAGDYNEQFF.

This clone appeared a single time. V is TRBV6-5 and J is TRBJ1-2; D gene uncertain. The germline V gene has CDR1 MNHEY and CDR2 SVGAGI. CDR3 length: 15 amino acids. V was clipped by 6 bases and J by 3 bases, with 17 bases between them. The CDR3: CASRNHIAGDYGYTF. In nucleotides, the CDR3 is TGTGCCAGCAGAAATCACATCGCCGGGGACTATGGCTACACCTTC.

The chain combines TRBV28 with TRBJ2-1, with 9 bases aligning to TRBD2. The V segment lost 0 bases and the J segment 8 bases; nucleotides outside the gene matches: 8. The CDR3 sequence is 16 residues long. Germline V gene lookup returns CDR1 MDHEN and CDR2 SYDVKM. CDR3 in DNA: TGTGCCAGCAGTTTATGGTGGCTAGCGGGACATGATGAGCAGTTCTTC. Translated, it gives CASSLWWLAGHDEQFF.

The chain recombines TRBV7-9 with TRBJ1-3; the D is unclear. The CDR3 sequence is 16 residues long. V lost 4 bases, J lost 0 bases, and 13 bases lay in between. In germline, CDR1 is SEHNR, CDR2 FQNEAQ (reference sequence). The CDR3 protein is CASSSWSTSSGNTIYF. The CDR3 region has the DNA TGTGCCAGCAGCTCCTGGAGCACAAGCTCTGGAAACACCATATATTTT.

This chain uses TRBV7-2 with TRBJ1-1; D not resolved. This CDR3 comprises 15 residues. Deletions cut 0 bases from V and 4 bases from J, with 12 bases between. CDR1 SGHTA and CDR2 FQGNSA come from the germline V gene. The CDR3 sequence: CASSLADGLGTEAFF. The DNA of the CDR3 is TGTGCCAGCAGCTTAGCCGACGGCCTAGGCACTGAAGCTTTCTTT.

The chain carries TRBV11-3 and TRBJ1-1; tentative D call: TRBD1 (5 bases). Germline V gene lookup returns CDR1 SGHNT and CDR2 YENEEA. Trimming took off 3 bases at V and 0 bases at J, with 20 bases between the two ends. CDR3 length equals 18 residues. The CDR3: CASSFPRQYSPMNTEAFF. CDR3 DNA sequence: TGTGCCAGCAGCTTCCCCCGACAGTACTCTCCGATGAACACTGAAGCTTTCTTT.

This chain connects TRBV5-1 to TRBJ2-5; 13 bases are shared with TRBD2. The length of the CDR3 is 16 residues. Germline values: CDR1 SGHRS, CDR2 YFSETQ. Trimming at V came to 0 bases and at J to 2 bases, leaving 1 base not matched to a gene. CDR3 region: CASSLGGLAGQETQYF. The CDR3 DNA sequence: TGCGCCAGCAGCTTGGGGGGACTAGCGGGACAAGAGACCCAGTACTTC.

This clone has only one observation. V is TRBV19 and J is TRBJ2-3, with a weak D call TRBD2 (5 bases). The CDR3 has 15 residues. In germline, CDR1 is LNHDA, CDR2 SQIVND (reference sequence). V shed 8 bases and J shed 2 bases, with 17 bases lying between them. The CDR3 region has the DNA TGTGCCAGTCGACCCAAGGGCGGGTTCACAGATACGCAGTATTTT. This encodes CASRPKGGFTDTQYF.

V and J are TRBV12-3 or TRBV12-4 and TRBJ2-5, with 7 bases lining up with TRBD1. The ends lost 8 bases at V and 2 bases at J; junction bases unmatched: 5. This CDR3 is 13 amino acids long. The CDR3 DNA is TGTGCCAGCTGGGGACAGACACAAGAGACCCAGTACTTC. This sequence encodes CASWGQTQETQYF.

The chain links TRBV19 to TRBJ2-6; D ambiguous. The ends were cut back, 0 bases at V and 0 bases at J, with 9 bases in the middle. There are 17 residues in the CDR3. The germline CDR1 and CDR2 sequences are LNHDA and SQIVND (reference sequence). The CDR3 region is CASSIDPPSSGANVLTF. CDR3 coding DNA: TGTGCCAGTAGTATAGATCCCCCCAGCTCTGGGGCCAACGTCCTGACTTTC. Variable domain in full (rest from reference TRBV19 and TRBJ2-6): DGGITQSPKYLFRKEGQNVTLSCEQNLNHDAMYWYRQDPGQGLRLIYYSQIVNDFQKGDIAEGYSVSREKKESFPLTVTSAQKNPTAFYLCASSIDPPSSGANVLTFGAGSRLTVL.

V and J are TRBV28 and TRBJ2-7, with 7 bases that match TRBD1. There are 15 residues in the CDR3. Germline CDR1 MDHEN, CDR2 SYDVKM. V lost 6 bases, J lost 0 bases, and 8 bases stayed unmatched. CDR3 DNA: TGTGCCAGCAGGCAACAGGGGCCCCCCTCCTACGAGCAGTACTTC. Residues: CASRQQGPPSYEQYF.

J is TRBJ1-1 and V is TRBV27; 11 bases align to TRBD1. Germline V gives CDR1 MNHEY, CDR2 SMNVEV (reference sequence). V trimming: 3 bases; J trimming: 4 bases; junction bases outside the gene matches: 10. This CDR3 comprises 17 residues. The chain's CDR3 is CASSFRTGGILSTEAFF. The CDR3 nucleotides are TGTGCCAGCAGTTTTAGGACAGGGGGCATCCTGAGCACTGAAGCTTTCTTT.

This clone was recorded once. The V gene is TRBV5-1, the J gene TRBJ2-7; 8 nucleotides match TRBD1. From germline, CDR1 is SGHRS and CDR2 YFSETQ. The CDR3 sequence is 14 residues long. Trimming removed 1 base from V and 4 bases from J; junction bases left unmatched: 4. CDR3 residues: CASSLLTGVYEQYF. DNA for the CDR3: TGCGCCAGCAGCTTGTTGACAGGGGTGTACGAGCAGTACTTC.

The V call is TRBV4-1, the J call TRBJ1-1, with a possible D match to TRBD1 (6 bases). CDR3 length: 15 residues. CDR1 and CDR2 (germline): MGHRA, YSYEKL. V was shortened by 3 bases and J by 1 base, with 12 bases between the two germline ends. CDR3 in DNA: TGCGCCAGCAGCCAGGGGGCCGCGGGGAACACTGAAGCTTTCTTT. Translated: CASSQGAAGNTEAFF.

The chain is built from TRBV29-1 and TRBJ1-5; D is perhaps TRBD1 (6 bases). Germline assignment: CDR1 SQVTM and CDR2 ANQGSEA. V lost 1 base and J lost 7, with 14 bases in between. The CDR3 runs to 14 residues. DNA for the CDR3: TGCAGCGTTGAAGTGGGGGCTCGAGGGCAGCCCCAGCATTTT. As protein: CSVEVGARGQPQHF.

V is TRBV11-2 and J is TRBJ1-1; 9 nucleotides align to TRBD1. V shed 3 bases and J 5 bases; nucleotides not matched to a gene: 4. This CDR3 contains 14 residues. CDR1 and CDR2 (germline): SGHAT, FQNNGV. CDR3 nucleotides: TGTGCCAGCAGCTTGACAGGGGGGGGGACTGAAGCTTTCTTT. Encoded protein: CASSLTGGGTEAFF.

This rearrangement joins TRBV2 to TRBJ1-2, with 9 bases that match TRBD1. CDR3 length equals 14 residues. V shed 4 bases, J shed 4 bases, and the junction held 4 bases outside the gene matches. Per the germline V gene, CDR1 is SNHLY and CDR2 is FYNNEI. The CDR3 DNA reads TGTGCCAGCAGTGGCCGGGACAGGGCCTATGGCTACACCTTC. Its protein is CASSGRDRAYGYTF.